The 23 T cell receptor beta chains below come from one sample, sequenced in a study of T cell repertoires in cytomegalovirus infection. MiXCR, applied by TCRdb to the reads, yields one record per CDR3 protein. The sample yields about 150,000 distinct CDR3 sequences, 23% seen once. Sequencing used PBMCs. The receptor set was obtained from a human donor in good health (CMV status not recorded). Some clones in this sample may be carry-over from other donors' samples.

The gene calls are TRBV29-1 and TRBJ2-5; D unresolved. CDR1 SQVTM and CDR2 ANQGSEA come from the germline V gene. The V gene lost 3 bases and the J gene lost 7 bases, with 6 bases spanning the gap. There are 10 residues in the CDR3. The CDR3 here is CSVDSGTQYF. CDR3 DNA: TGCAGCGTTGATTCGGGGACCCAGTACTTC.

This clonotype appeared a few times. The chain has TRBV27 and TRBJ2-1, with 13 bases lining up with TRBD2. Germline CDR1 reads MNHEY; CDR2 reads SMNVEV (reference sequence). The CDR3 runs to 14 residues. V trimming: 10 bases; J trimming: 9 bases; junction bases outside the gene matches: 9. CDR3 sequence: CATRTSGGVGEQFF. CDR3 bases: TGTGCCACTAGAACTAGCGGGGGGGTAGGTGAGCAGTTCTTC.

This clonotype showed up many times. This sequence joins TRBV12-3 or TRBV12-4 and TRBJ1-1; tentatively, D is TRBD1 (5 bases). This CDR3 contains 16 residues. V shed 5 bases and J shed 1 base, with 17 bases lying between them. The CDR3 region is CASSPPQVERNTEAFF. DNA for the CDR3: TGTGCCAGCAGTCCTCCACAGGTCGAAAGGAACACTGAAGCTTTCTTT.

This clonotype has a handful of counts. The chain has TRBV7-9 and TRBJ2-4, with D perhaps matching TRBD2 (6 bases). V was cut by 3 bases and J by 13 bases, with 16 bases left in between. The length of the CDR3 is 13 residues. Per germline, CDR1 SEHNR and CDR2 FQNEAQ (reference sequence). The CDR3 nucleotides read TGTGCCAGCAGCTTGGGAGGTCAGGTCCCCCAGTACTTC. Its protein is CASSLGGQVPQYF.

Only a few counts were recorded for this clonotype. The rearrangement links TRBV19 to TRBJ2-1, with TRBD2 matching 7 bases. Per germline, CDR1 LNHDA and CDR2 SQIVND (reference sequence). The ends lost 5 bases at V and 8 bases at J; junction bases unmatched: 12. The CDR3 totals 15 residues. The CDR3 spells CASSGTLSGYHEQFF. The CDR3 DNA follows: TGTGCCAGTAGTGGGACCCTTAGCGGGTATCATGAGCAGTTCTTC.

Comments on this clonotype: This could be a read error, since a much larger clone is one nucleotide away. The chain has TRBV28 and TRBJ2-5; tentatively, D is TRBD1 or TRBD2 (6 bases each). V lost 3 bases and J 5 bases, leaving 16 bases between the germline ends. The germline V gene has CDR1 MDHEN and CDR2 SYDVKM. The CDR3 length is 15 residues. In DNA form, the CDR3 reads TGTGCCAGCAGTTTTTCGTCGGGGGCGCGTGAGACCCAGTACTTC. Translating it yields CASSFSSGARETQYF.

This clonotype showed up many times. The chain combines TRBV7-2 with TRBJ2-2; the D gene is possibly TRBD2 (5 bases). Germline V gene sequence: CDR1 SGHTA, CDR2 FQGNSA. The V end lost 5 bases, the J end lost 5 bases, and 9 bases lay between the germline ends. The CDR3 is made up of 13 amino acids. CDR3 protein: CASSSLATGELFF. The CDR3 bases are TGTGCCAGCAGCAGCCTAGCAACCGGGGAGCTGTTTTTT.

This clonotype has more than one count but fewer than ten. This rearrangement joins TRBV20-1 to TRBJ2-2; D uncertain. V lost 0 bases, J lost 0 bases, and 8 bases lay in between. CDR3 length equals 15 residues. Germline lookup yields CDR1 DFQATT and CDR2 SNEGSKA (reference sequence). CDR3 sequence: CSAREARTNTGELFF. CDR3 nucleotides: TGCAGTGCTAGAGAGGCTAGGACGAACACCGGGGAGCTGTTTTTT.

This clonotype has a single count. This may arise from a read error, as a much more abundant clone is one base away. V usage is TRBV6-8 and J usage is TRBJ2-2; D is perhaps TRBD1 (5 bases). The CDR3 consists of 14 residues. Germline loops: CDR1 MNHGY, CDR2 SAAAGT. The CDR3 spells CTSSVGADTGELFF. CDR3 nucleotides: TGTACCAGCAGTGTAGGGGCTGACACCGGGGAGCTGTTTTTT.

This chain links TRBV5-5 with TRBJ1-5; perhaps TRBD1 as D (6 bases). Germline V gene sequence: CDR1 SGHKS, CDR2 YYEKEE (reference sequence). CDR3 length: 15 residues. Trimming cost V 3 bases and J 4 bases, with 14 bases left between them. This CDR3 reads CASSYQDSTNQPQHF. The CDR3 bases are TGTGCCAGCAGCTACCAGGACAGTACTAATCAGCCCCAGCATTTT.

This clonotype was seen a handful of times. The chain has TRBV20-1 and TRBJ1-1; possibly TRBD1 for D (5 bases). Germline-derived CDR1 and CDR2 are DFQATT and SNEGSKA (reference sequence). With 0 bases removed from V and 3 bases from J, the gap between germline ends came to 14 bases. The CDR3 sequence is 15 residues long. The CDR3 loop reads CSARDRGRVYTEAFF. The DNA for the CDR3 is TGCAGTGCTAGAGATCGGGGCAGGGTCTACACTGAAGCTTTCTTT.

The chain links TRBV28 to TRBJ1-1, with 7 bases fitting TRBD1. The CDR3 totals 16 residues. Germline V gene sequence: CDR1 MDHEN, CDR2 SYDVKM. The J segment lost 6 bases and the V segment lost 5 bases, leaving 15 bases of the junction unmatched. DNA for the CDR3: TGTGCCAGCAGTCTCTTACTTGGGACAGCTATATCTGAAGCTTTCTTT. Protein product: CASSLLLGTAISEAFF.

This clonotype showed up just a few times. The V gene is TRBV7-8, the J gene TRBJ2-7, with 12 positions matching TRBD2. Germline CDR1 is SGHVS and CDR2 is FQNEAQ. The CDR3 has 16 residues. Trimming removed 5 bases from V and 5 bases from J; junction bases left unmatched: 10. This chain's CDR3 is CASSHLTSGSRDEQYF. Here the CDR3 DNA reads TGTGCCAGCAGCCACCTGACTAGCGGGAGTAGGGACGAGCAGTACTTC.

In this sample, this clonotype turned up many times. The chain has TRBV7-3 and TRBJ2-5; 13 bases fit TRBD2. CDR3 size: 15 residues. With V trimmed by 5 bases and J by 5 bases, 5 bases remained unmatched. Per the germline V gene, CDR1 is SGHTA and CDR2 is FQGTGA. The CDR3 nucleotides read TGTGCCAGCAGCGGGACTAGCGGGACCGGCGAGACCCAGTACTTC. Protein: CASSGTSGTGETQYF. Combining the CDR3 with reference TRBV7-3 and TRBJ2-5 gives the whole variable domain GAGVSQTPSNKVTEKGKYVELRCDPISGHTALYWYRQSLGQGPEFLIYFQGTGAADDSGLPNDRFFAVRPEGSVSTLKIQRTERGDSAVYLCASSGTSGTGETQYFGPGTRLLVL.

This clonotype was observed a few times. This rearrangement joins TRBV4-1 to TRBJ2-5, with D possibly TRBD2 on 6 matching bases. Germline V gene lookup returns CDR1 MGHRA and CDR2 YSYEKL. The CDR3 has 15 residues. The V end lost 0 bases, the J end lost 6 bases, and 14 bases lay between the germline ends. The CDR3 spells CASSQDLTGGKTQYF. The CDR3 nucleotides read TGCGCCAGCAGCCAAGATCTGACCGGGGGTAAGACCCAGTACTTC.

This chain joins TRBV5-1 and TRBJ1-1; unclear D gene. Germline V lookup: CDR1 SGHRS, CDR2 YFSETQ. This CDR3 has 15 residues. The germline V and J ends were trimmed by 0 bases and 5 bases, with 14 bases remaining between them. The CDR3 nucleotides are TGCGCCAGCAGCTTGGCCTCCGGAGGGCTTACTGAAGCTTTCTTT. Translating gives CASSLASGGLTEAFF.

This clonotype came up a few times. V usage is TRBV24-1 and J usage is TRBJ2-3; 10 bases are a match to TRBD1. Unmatched junction bases numbered 6, after V lost 1 base and J lost 3 bases. In germline, CDR1 is KGHDR, CDR2 SFDVKD. CDR3 length equals 17 residues. The CDR3 DNA is TGTGCCACCAGTGATTTCGGGACAGGGGTCGGGACAGATACGCAGTATTTT. Amino acid sequence: CATSDFGTGVGTDTQYF.

This clonotype was seen a handful of times. The chain joins TRBV24-1 to TRBJ2-5; D unclear. Germline loops: CDR1 KGHDR, CDR2 SFDVKD. V shed 4 bases and J shed 1 base, with 12 bases lying between them. The CDR3 contains 15 residues. The CDR3 nucleotides read TGTGCCACCAGTGACCCCGAACCGGGCCAAGAGACCCAGTACTTC. Translation gives CATSDPEPGQETQYF.

This clonotype was observed a handful of times. This chain's CDR3 is CASSHREAEAFF. The CDR3 DNA reads as TGTGCCAGCAGCCACAGGGAAGCTGAAGCTTTCTTT. The V call is TRBV5-6, the J call TRBJ1-1, with D possibly TRBD1 on 6 matching bases. The CDR3 length is 12 residues. V lost 4 bases and J lost 6, with 10 bases in between. Germline V CDR1 and CDR2: SGHDT, YYEEEE.

This clonotype was detected many times. The chain employs TRBV7-3 and TRBJ2-5; D is unclear. Germline V gives CDR1 SGHTA, CDR2 FQGTGA. V was cut by 0 bases and J by 6 bases, with 14 bases left in between. This CDR3 spans 15 amino acids. The CDR3 region is CASSLTGLSGQTQYF. For the CDR3, the DNA is TGTGCCAGCAGCTTAACGGGTCTTAGTGGTCAGACCCAGTACTTC. Using reference TRBV7-3 and TRBJ2-5 for the parts outside the CDR3, the full variable domain is GAGVSQTPSNKVTEKGKYVELRCDPISGHTALYWYRQSLGQGPEFLIYFQGTGAADDSGLPNDRFFAVRPEGSVSTLKIQRTERGDSAVYLCASSLTGLSGQTQYFGPGTRLLVL.

This clonotype was detected a few times. V and J are TRBV4-2 and TRBJ2-2; 11 nucleotides line up with TRBD2. J was trimmed by 8 bases and V by 0 bases; bases with no gene match: 2. This CDR3 spans 15 amino acids. The germline gives CDR1 LGHNA, CDR2 YNFKEQ. DNA of the CDR3: TGTGCCAGCAGCCAAGATCTAGCGGGGGGAGGGGAGCTGTTTTTT. Translating it yields CASSQDLAGGGELFF.

This clonotype was observed a few times. The genes are TRBV12-3 or TRBV12-4 and TRBJ2-5; no reliable D call. V was clipped by 5 bases and J by 1 base, with 14 bases between them. There are 15 residues in the CDR3. Written as DNA, the CDR3 is TGTGCCAGCAGTCCTGGATGGGGTTCCCAAGAGACCCAGTACTTC. This gives the protein CASSPGWGSQETQYF.

CDR3 DNA: TGTGCCACCAGCACGGACATCGTCAATGAGCAGTTCTTC. It yields the protein CATSTDIVNEQFF. The chain is built from TRBV15 and TRBJ2-1; weak D call: TRBD1 (5 bases). Trimming shortened V by 4 bases and J by 6 bases, and 10 bases separated the two germline ends. This CDR3 is built from 13 residues. CDR1 LNHNV and CDR2 YYDKDF come from the germline V gene (reference sequence). Complete variable domain (other parts from reference TRBV15 and TRBJ2-1): DAMVIQNPRYQVTQFGKPVTLSCSQTLNHNVMYWYQQKSSQAPKLLFHYYDKDFNNEADTPDNFQSRRPNTSFCFLDIRSPGLGDTAMYLCATSTDIVNEQFFGPGTRLTVL.